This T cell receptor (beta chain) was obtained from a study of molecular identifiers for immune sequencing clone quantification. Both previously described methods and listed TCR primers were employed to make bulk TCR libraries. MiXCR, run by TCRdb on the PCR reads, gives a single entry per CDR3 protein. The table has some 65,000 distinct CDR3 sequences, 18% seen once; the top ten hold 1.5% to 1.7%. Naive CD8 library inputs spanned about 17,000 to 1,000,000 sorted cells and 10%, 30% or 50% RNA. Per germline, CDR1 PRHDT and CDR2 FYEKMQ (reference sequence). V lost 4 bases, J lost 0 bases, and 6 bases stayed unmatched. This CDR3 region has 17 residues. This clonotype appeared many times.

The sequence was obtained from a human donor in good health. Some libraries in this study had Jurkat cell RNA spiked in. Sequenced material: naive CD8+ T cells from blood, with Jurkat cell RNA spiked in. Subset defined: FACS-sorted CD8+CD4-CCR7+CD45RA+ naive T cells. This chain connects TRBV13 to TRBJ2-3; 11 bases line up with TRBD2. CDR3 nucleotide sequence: TGTGCCAGCAGCTCGGCCGGGACTAGCGGTAGCACAGATACGCAGTATTTT. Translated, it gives CASSSAGTSGSTDTQYF. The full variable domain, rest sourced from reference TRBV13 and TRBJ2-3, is AAGVIQSPRHLIKEKRETATLKCYPIPRHDTVYWYQQGPGQDPQFLISFYEKMQSDKGSIPDRFSAQQFSDYHSELNMSSLELGDSALYFCASSSAGTSGSTDTQYFGPGTRLTVL.